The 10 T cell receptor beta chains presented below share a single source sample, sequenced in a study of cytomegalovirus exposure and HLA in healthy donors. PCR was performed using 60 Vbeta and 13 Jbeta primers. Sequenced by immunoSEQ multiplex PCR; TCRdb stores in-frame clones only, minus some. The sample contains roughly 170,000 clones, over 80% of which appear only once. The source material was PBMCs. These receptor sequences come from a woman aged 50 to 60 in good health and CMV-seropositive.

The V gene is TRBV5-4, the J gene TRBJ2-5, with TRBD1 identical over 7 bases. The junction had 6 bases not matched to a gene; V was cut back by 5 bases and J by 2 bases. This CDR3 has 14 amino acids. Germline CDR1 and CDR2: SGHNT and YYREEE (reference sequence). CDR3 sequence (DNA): TGTGCCAGCAGGTCCCAGGGGGTGCAAGAGACCCAGTACTTC. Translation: CASRSQGVQETQYF.

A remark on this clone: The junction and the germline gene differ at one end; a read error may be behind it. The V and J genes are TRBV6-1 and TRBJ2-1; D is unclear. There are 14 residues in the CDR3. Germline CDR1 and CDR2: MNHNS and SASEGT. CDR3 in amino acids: CASSEWAGNNGQFF. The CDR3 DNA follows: TGTGCCAGCAGTGAATGGGCAGGTAACAATGGGCAGTTCTTC.

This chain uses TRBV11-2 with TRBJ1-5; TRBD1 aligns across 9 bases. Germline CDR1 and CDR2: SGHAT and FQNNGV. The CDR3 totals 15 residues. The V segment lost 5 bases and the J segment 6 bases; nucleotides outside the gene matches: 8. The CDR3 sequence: CASSRGQGLGQPQHF. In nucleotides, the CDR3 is TGTGCCAGCAGCCGCGGACAGGGGCTGGGTCAGCCCCAGCATTTT.

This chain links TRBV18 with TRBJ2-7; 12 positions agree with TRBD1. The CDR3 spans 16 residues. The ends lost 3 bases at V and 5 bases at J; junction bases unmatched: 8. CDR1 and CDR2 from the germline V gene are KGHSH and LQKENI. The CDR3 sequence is CASSPGSGTGGDEQYF. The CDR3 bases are TGTGCCAGCTCACCGGGGTCCGGGACAGGGGGCGACGAGCAGTACTTC.

This chain's CDR3 is CASSGGGGIEQFF. The CDR3, as DNA: TGTGCCAGCAGTGGGGGCGGGGGGATTGAGCAGTTCTTC. The chain combines TRBV2 with TRBJ2-1, with 8 bases matching TRBD2. Germline trimming cut 4 bases from V and 9 bases from J; bases unmatched to any gene: 5. The CDR3 runs 13 residues. Germline CDR1 is SNHLY and CDR2 is FYNNEI.

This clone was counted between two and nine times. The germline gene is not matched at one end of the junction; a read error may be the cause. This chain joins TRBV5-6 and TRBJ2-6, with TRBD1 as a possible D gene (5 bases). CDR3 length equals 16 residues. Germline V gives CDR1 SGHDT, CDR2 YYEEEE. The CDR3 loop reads CASTLTAYSGANVLTF. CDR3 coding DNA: TGTGCCAGCACCTTGACAGCCTACTCTGGGGCCAACGTCCTGACTTTC. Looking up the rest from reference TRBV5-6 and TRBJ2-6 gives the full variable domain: DAGVTQSPTHLIKTRGQQVTLRCSPKSGHDTVSWYQQALGQGPQFIFQYYEEEERQRGNFPDRFSGHQFPNYSSELNVNALLLGDSALYLCASTLTAYSGANVLTFGAGSRLTVL.

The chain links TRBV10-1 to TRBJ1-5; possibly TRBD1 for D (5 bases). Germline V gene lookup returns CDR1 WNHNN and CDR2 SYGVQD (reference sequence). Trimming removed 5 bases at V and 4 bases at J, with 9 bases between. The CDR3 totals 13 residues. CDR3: CASSSPGNQPQHF. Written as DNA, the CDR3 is TGCGCCAGCAGTTCACCAGGGAATCAGCCCCAGCATTTT.

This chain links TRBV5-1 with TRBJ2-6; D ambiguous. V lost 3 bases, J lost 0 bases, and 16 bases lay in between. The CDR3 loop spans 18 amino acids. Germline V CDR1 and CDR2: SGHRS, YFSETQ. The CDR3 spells CASSSVRGDRSGANVLTF. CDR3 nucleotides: TGCGCCAGCAGCTCGGTCCGCGGAGATCGCTCTGGGGCCAACGTCCTGACTTTC.

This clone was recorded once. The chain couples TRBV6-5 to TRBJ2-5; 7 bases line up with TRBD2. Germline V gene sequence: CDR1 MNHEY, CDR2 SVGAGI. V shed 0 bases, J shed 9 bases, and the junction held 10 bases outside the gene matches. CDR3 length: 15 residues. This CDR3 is CASSYSMVGGWAQYF. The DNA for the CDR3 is TGTGCCAGCAGTTACTCCATGGTGGGGGGGTGGGCCCAGTACTTC.

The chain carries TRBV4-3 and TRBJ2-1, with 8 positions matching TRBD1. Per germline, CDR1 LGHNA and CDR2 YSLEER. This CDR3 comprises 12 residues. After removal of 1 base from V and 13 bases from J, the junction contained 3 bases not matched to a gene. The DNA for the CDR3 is TGCGCCAGCAGCCAAGGGACAGGGCCTCAGTTCTTC. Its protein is CASSQGTGPQFF.